The 22 T cell receptor beta chains presented below share a single source sample, sequenced in a study of shared clonotypes between healthy human individuals. Some clones are missing from TCRdb's copy, which holds only in-frame ones; the method was immunoSEQ multiplex PCR. Seen here are some 1,900,000 clones, just under 95% observed once, and the top ten hold 1% to 1.5%. CD45RO-negative CD8 cells positively selected for CCR7 made up the naive population, which excluded terminally differentiated effector memory CD45RA+ cells. Sequenced material: naive CD8+ T cells sorted from blood. These receptors all come from a man between 18 and 29 years old in good health.

The chain couples TRBV6-1 to TRBJ2-5, with D uncertain. Trimming left V 3 bases short and J 3 bases short, with 8 bases between. Germline CDR1 reads MNHNS; CDR2 reads SASEGT. This CDR3 is built from 13 residues. CDR3 DNA: TGTGCCAGCAGTGACGAGAGAGAAGAGACCCAGTACTTC. Translation: CASSDEREETQYF.

The chain couples TRBV27 to TRBJ1-1; D is undetermined. V lost 11 bases and J 0 bases, leaving 13 bases between the germline ends. The germline V gene has CDR1 MNHEY and CDR2 SMNVEV (reference sequence). This CDR3 has 13 residues. CDR3 nucleotides: TGTGCCTCCCAGGTCGTTATGAACACTGAAGCTTTCTTT. Encoded protein: CASQVVMNTEAFF.

The chain employs TRBV27 and TRBJ2-7; 11 nucleotides align to TRBD1. V trimming: 6 bases; J trimming: 5 bases; junction bases outside the gene matches: 6. Germline CDR1 MNHEY, CDR2 SMNVEV (reference sequence). The CDR3 sequence is 14 residues long. The CDR3 nucleotides read TGTGCCAGCAGGCCGGGACAGGGGGGCCACGAGCAGTACTTC. It yields the protein CASRPGQGGHEQYF.

The genes are TRBV11-3 and TRBJ2-1; 7 nucleotides agree with TRBD2. This CDR3 is 15 amino acids long. CDR1 and CDR2 from the germline V gene are SGHNT and YENEEA. Trimming at V came to 3 bases and at J to 0 bases, leaving 2 bases not matched to a gene. The DNA for the CDR3 is TGTGCCAGCAGCTTCCTAGCGGCCTCCTACAATGAGCAGTTCTTC. It yields the protein CASSFLAASYNEQFF.

The chain employs TRBV7-9 and TRBJ2-1, with a tentative D call TRBD1 (5 bases). This CDR3 is 17 amino acids long. The V end was cut by 0 bases, the J end by 4 bases, with 16 bases between. Germline CDR1 and CDR2: SEHNR and FQNEAQ (reference sequence). The CDR3 region has the DNA TGTGCCAGCAGCTTAGCTCCGCTAGGGGTTCGGTACAATGAGCAGTTCTTC. Translated: CASSLAPLGVRYNEQFF.

The gene calls are TRBV5-1 and TRBJ2-1; TRBD1 matches 8 bases. The CDR3 contains 15 residues. V trimming: 2 bases; J trimming: 4 bases; junction bases outside the gene matches: 5. CDR1 is SGHRS, CDR2 YFSETQ, per germline. CDR3 sequence: CASSFRDRLYNEQFF. CDR3 nucleotide sequence: TGCGCCAGCAGCTTCCGGGACAGGCTGTACAATGAGCAGTTCTTC.

V is TRBV13 and J is TRBJ2-1; 10 bases match TRBD2. The CDR3 contains 15 residues. V lost 5 bases to trimming and J lost 6 bases; unmatched junction nucleotides: 7. Germline V lookup: CDR1 PRHDT, CDR2 FYEKMQ (reference sequence). Here the CDR3 DNA reads TGTGCCAGCAGCAGCGGGGGGGACTATTTCAATGAGCAGTTCTTC. It specifies CASSSGGDYFNEQFF.

The CDR3 region is CASSLAGLAGGIGETQYF. The DNA for the CDR3 is TGTGCCAGCAGCCTAGCGGGACTAGCGGGGGGTATAGGAGAGACCCAGTACTTC. V and J are TRBV11-2 and TRBJ2-5; 15 positions agree with TRBD2. The CDR3 sequence is 18 residues long. Germline-derived CDR1 and CDR2 are SGHAT and FQNNGV. The V gene end was trimmed by 5 bases and the J gene end by 4 bases; junction bases not matched to a gene: 11.

As to this clone: This specimen includes other DNA sequences encoding the same CDR3. The chain employs TRBV7-9 and TRBJ2-2; the D gene is possibly TRBD2 (6 bases). The V end lost 4 bases, the J end lost 2 bases, and 14 bases lay between the germline ends. The CDR3 length is 16 residues. In germline, CDR1 is SEHNR, CDR2 FQNEAQ (reference sequence). DNA for the CDR3: TGTGCCAGCAGCTCTTCGCCGGGACTCAACACCGGGGAGCTGTTTTTT. Translated, it gives CASSSSPGLNTGELFF.

A remark on this clone: The sample has other DNA sequences that encode this CDR3 too. The chain is built from TRBV2 and TRBJ2-1; D is perhaps TRBD2 (5 bases). Germline CDR1 SNHLY, CDR2 FYNNEI. V lost 3 bases to trimming and J lost 0 bases, with 9 bases between them. The CDR3 length is 15 residues. Here the CDR3 DNA reads TGTGCCAGCAGTGAGGACTCGAGCTCCTACAATGAGCAGTTCTTC. Its translation: CASSEDSSSYNEQFF. The complete variable domain, with remaining parts taken from reference TRBV2 and TRBJ2-1, reads EPEVTQTPSHQVTQMGQEVILRCVPISNHLYFYWYRQILGQKVEFLVSFYNNEISEKSEIFDDQFSVERPDGSNFTLKIRSTKLEDSAMYFCASSEDSSSYNEQFFGPGTRLTVL.

The chain links TRBV27 to TRBJ1-2; 8 bases map to TRBD1. After removal of 2 bases from V and 8 bases from J, the junction contained 7 bases not matched to a gene. Germline-derived CDR1 and CDR2 are MNHEY and SMNVEV (reference sequence). This CDR3 contains 14 residues. The CDR3 reads CASSLRDRRSGYTF. The CDR3 bases are TGTGCCAGCAGTTTAAGGGACAGGCGAAGCGGCTACACCTTC.

V is TRBV28 and J is TRBJ1-6; weak D call: TRBD1 (6 bases). Germline values: CDR1 MDHEN, CDR2 SYDVKM. The CDR3 runs to 15 residues. Deletions cut 6 bases from V and 4 bases from J, with 13 bases between. The DNA of the CDR3 is TGTGCCAGCAGGGAGGACAGCCTTTATAATTCACCCCTCCACTTT. Translating it yields CASREDSLYNSPLHF.

CDR3 sequence: CASSLVGTGPIEQYF. CDR3 DNA: TGTGCCAGCAGTTTGGTGGGAACAGGTCCTATAGAGCAGTACTTC. This chain connects TRBV27 to TRBJ2-7; a possible D gene is TRBD1 (5 bases). Between the trimmed V and J ends, which lost 3 bases and 7 bases, there was a span of 19 bases. This CDR3 is built from 15 residues. The germline V gene has CDR1 MNHEY and CDR2 SMNVEV (reference sequence).

The CDR3 region is CASSWEGYSNQPQHF. CDR3 sequence (DNA): TGTGCCAGCAGTTGGGAGGGCTATAGCAATCAGCCCCAGCATTTT. The V gene is TRBV6-6, the J gene TRBJ1-5, with D unclear. This CDR3 comprises 15 residues. The V gene's germline CDR1 is MNHNY and CDR2 SVGAGI (reference sequence). V was shortened by 4 bases and J by 0 bases, with 10 bases between the two germline ends.

The chain joins TRBV6-5 to TRBJ2-2; D uncertain. V was trimmed by 1 base and J by 2 bases, leaving 8 bases between them. The CDR3 has 15 amino acids. Germline lookup yields CDR1 MNHEY and CDR2 SVGAGI. For the CDR3, the DNA is TGTGCCAGCAGTTACTACGACGGTAACACCGGGGAGCTGTTTTTT. It is translated as CASSYYDGNTGELFF.

This clone was observed a single time. The V and J genes are TRBV6-4 and TRBJ2-7; 8 bases match TRBD2. In germline, CDR1 is MRHNA, CDR2 SNTAGT. The CDR3 has 16 residues. Trimming removed 2 bases from V and 3 bases from J; junction bases left unmatched: 9. The CDR3 sequence is CASSDAQERECYEQYF. CDR3 DNA sequence: TGTGCCAGCAGTGACGCCCAAGAGCGGGAGTGCTACGAGCAGTACTTC.

V and J are TRBV2 and TRBJ2-7; possibly TRBD1 for D (5 bases). CDR3 length: 17 amino acids. The germline gives CDR1 SNHLY, CDR2 FYNNEI. V was pared by 6 bases and J by 2 bases, with 23 bases between. The DNA of the CDR3 is TGTGCCAGCAGAGACATGGGGTTACAGGCATATACCTACGAGCAGTACTTC. Translated: CASRDMGLQAYTYEQYF.

The chain joins TRBV10-2 to TRBJ2-7; maybe TRBD1 (5 bases). The germline V gene encodes CDR1 WSHSY and CDR2 SAAADI. V shed 5 bases and J shed 7 bases, with 21 bases lying between them. The CDR3 sequence is 15 residues long. The CDR3 region is CASSSFGQASREQYF. DNA of the CDR3: TGCGCCAGCAGTTCGTTTGGACAAGCATCTAGGGAGCAGTACTTC.

The chain employs TRBV5-8 and TRBJ2-2; D is uncertain. Trimming shortened V by 7 bases and J by 1 base, and 8 bases separated the two germline ends. The CDR3 has 13 amino acids. CDR1 and CDR2 from the germline V gene are SGHTS and YDEGEE. For the CDR3, the DNA is TGTGCCAGCGGATACAGGAACACCGGGGAGCTGTTTTTT. Translation: CASGYRNTGELFF. The full variable domain, with the rest looked up from reference TRBV5-8 and TRBJ2-2, is EAGVTQSPTHLIKTRGQQATLRCSPISGHTSVYWYQQALGLGLQFLLWYDEGEERNRGNFPPRFSGRQFPNYSSELNVNALELEDSALYLCASGYRNTGELFFGEGSRLTVL.

Worth noting for this clone: This specimen includes other DNA sequences encoding the same CDR3. V is TRBV28 and J is TRBJ2-2; D is tentatively TRBD1 or TRBD2 (5 bases each). This CDR3 comprises 14 residues. The V gene lost 3 bases and the J gene lost 2 bases, with 7 bases spanning the gap. Germline V gives CDR1 MDHEN, CDR2 SYDVKM. Here the CDR3 reads CASSFGGNTGELFF. The CDR3 DNA reads TGTGCCAGCAGTTTTGGGGGTAACACCGGGGAGCTGTTTTTT.

The chain is built from TRBV28 and TRBJ2-7, with D perhaps matching TRBD1 or TRBD2 (6 bases each). In germline, CDR1 is MDHEN, CDR2 SYDVKM. The CDR3 is 14 residues long. The V end lost 7 bases, the J end lost 0 bases, and 13 bases lay between the germline ends. For the CDR3, the DNA is TGTGCCAGCACCCCCGGGGGCCTCTCCTACGAGCAGTACTTC. This gives the protein CASTPGGLSYEQYF.

This sequence joins TRBV11-1 and TRBJ2-7, with TRBD1 as a possible D gene (6 bases). V was clipped by 4 bases and J by 3 bases, with 16 bases between them. Germline V gene data show CDR1 as SGHAT and CDR2 as FQDESV (reference sequence). This CDR3 is built from 15 residues. The CDR3 here is CASSSDQGYIYEQYF. Written as DNA, the CDR3 is TGTGCCAGCAGCTCAGATCAGGGGTACATCTACGAGCAGTACTTC.